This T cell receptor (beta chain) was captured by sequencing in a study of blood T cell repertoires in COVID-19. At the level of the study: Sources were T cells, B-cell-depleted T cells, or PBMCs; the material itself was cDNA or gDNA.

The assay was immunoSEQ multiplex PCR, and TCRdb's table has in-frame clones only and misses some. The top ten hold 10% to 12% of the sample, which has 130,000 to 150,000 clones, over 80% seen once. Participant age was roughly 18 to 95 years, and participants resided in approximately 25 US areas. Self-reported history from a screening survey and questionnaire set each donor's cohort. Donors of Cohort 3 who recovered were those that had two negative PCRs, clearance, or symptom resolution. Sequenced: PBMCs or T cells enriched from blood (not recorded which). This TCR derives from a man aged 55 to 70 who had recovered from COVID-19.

CDR3 loop: CASSSPGLAGVGHEQFF. The CDR3 region has the DNA TGTGCCAGCAGTTCCCCGGGACTAGCGGGAGTTGGGCATGAGCAGTTCTTC. The chain couples TRBV27 to TRBJ2-1; TRBD2 agrees at 14 bases. The CDR3 is made up of 17 amino acids. With V trimmed by 4 bases and J by 8 bases, 10 bases remained unmatched. Germline V lookup: CDR1 MNHEY, CDR2 SMNVEV (reference sequence).